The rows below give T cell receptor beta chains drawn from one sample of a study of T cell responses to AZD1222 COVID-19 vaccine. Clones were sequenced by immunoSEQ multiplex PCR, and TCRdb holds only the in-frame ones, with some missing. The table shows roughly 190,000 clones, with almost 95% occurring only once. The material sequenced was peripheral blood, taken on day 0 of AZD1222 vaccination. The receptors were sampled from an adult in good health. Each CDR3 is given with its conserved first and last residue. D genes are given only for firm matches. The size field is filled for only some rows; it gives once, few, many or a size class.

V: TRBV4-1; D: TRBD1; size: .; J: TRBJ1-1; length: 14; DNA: TGCGCCAGCAGCCAGGCCCAGGGGGCCACTGAAGCTTTCTTT; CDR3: CASSQAQGATEAFF
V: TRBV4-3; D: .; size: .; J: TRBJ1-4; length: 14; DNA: TGCGCCAGCAGCCAAGATTTCACAGGTGAAAAACTGTTTTTT; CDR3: CASSQDFTGEKLFF
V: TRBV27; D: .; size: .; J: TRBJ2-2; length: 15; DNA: TGTGCCAGCTGGCATCGGGGCTCGAGCACCGGGGAGCTGTTTTTT; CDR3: CASWHRGSSTGELFF
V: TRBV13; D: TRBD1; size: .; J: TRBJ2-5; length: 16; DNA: TGTGCCAGCAGCCTCAGGACAGGGGGATCGGAGGAGACCCAGTACTTC; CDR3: CASSLRTGGSEETQYF
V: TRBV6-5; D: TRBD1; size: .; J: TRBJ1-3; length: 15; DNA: TGTGCCAGCAGTACTAACAGGGGGGCTGGAAACACCATATATTTT; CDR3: CASSTNRGAGNTIYF
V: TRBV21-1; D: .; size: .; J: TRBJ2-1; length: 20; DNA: TGTGCCAGCAGCATAGAGTTGTCAGGGGATCTAGCCAGCTCCTACAATGAGCAGTTCTTC; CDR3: CASSIELSGDLASSYNEQFF
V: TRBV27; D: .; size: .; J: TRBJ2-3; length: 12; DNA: TGTGCCAGCAGTAGGGTCGCAGATACGCAGTATTTT; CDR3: CASSRVADTQYF
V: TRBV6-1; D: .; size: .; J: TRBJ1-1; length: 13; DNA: TGTGCCAGCAGTGACAGGCGCGACACTGAAGCTTTCTTT; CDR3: CASSDRRDTEAFF
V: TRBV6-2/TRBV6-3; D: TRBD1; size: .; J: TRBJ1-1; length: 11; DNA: TGTGCCAGCAGTTACGGACAGGGGGCTTTCTTT; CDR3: CASSYGQGAFF
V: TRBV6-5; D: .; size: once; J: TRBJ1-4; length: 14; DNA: TGTGCCAGCAGTTACTCGGGGAGGGTGGAAAAACTGTTTTTT; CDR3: CASSYSGRVEKLFF
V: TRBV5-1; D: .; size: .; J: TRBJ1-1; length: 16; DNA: TGCGCCAGCAGCCCCGGGACAAGCAGGGTGGGCACTGAAGCTTTCTTT; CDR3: CASSPGTSRVGTEAFF
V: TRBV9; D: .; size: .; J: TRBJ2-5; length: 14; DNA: TGTGCCAGCAGCGCCTTGGGGGCCCTCGAGACCCAGTACTTC; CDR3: CASSALGALETQYF
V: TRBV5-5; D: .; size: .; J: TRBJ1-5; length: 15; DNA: TGTGCCAGCAGCTTTACCCCCCTTGGGGAACAGCCCCAGCATTTT; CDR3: CASSFTPLGEQPQHF
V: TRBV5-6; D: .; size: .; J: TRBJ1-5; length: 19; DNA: TGTGCCAGCAGCTTGTCTATGCGGGAAACATGGCATAGCAATCAGCCCCAGCATTTT; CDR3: CASSLSMRETWHSNQPQHF
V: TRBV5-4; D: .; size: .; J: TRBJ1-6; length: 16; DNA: TGTGCCAGCAGCCAAGGTGGTAGGGGACCTTATTCACCCCTCCACTTT; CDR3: CASSQGGRGPYSPLHF
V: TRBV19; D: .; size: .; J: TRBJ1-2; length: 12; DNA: TGTGCCAGTAGGTCGGGAGGGCTGGGCTACACCTTC; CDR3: CASRSGGLGYTF
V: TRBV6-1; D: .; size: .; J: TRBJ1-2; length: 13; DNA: TGTGCCAGCAGCCAGGCGGGAGCCTATGGCTACACCTTC; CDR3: CASSQAGAYGYTF
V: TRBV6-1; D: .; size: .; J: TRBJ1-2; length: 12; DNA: TGTGCCAGCAGTGAGGCAGAGTATGGCTACACCTTC; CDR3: CASSEAEYGYTF
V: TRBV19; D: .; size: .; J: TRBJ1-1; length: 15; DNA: TGTGCCAGTAGTATAGGGGCCCAGGCACCCACTGAAGCTTTCTTT; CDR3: CASSIGAQAPTEAFF
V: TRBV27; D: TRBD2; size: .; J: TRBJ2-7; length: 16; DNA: TGTGCCAGCAGTTTATCGAAGCGGGGGGAGGCGTACGAGCAGTACTTC; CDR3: CASSLSKRGEAYEQYF
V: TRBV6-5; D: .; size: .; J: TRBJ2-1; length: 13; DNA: TGTGCCAGCAGTTACTCTTACTACAATGAGCAGTTCTTC; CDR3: CASSYSYYNEQFF
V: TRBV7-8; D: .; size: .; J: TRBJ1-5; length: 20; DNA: TGTGCCAGCAGCTTAGCCTTGTCCAGAACTATGCCTTATAGCAATCAGCCCCAGCATTTT; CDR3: CASSLALSRTMPYSNQPQHF
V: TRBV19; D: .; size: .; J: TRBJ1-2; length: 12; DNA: TGTGCCAGTACCCAGGCACTGGGGGGCTACACCTTC; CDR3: CASTQALGGYTF
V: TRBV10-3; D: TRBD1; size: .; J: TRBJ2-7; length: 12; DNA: TGTGCCACCCAGGGACAGACCTACGAGCAGTACTTC; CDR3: CATQGQTYEQYF
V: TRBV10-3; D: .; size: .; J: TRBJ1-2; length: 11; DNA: TGTGCCATCAGTCCAAACTATGGCTACACCTTC; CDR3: CAISPNYGYTF
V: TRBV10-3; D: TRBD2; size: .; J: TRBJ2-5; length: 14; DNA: TGTGCCATCAGTGAGGGGCCGGGAGGGGAGACCCAGTACTTC; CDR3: CAISEGPGGETQYF
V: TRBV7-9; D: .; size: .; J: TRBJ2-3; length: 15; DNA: TGTGCCAGCAGCTTAGGTTATCCGAATTCAGATACGCAGTATTTT; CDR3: CASSLGYPNSDTQYF
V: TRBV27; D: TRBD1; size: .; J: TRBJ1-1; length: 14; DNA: TGTGCCAGCAGAGCTCAGGGGGAAGTCACTGAAGCTTTCTTT; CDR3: CASRAQGEVTEAFF
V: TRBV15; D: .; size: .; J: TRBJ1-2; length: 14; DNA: TGTGCCACCAGTCCGGTTGGGGGGATAAGGGGCTACACCTTC; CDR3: CATSPVGGIRGYTF
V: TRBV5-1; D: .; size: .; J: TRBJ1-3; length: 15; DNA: TGCGCCAGCAGCTTAATTAGCGACTCTGGAAACACCATATATTTT; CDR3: CASSLISDSGNTIYF
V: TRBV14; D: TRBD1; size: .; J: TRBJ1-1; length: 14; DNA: TGTGCCAGCAGCCCCAGGACAGGTCTCGCTGAAGCTTTCTTT; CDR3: CASSPRTGLAEAFF
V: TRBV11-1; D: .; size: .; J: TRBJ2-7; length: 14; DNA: TGTGCCAGCAGCTTAGTAGCGCAATCCTACGAGCAGTACTTC; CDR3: CASSLVAQSYEQYF
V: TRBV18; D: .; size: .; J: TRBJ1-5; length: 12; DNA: TGTGCCAGCTCACCCGGGGATCAGCCCCAGCATTTT; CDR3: CASSPGDQPQHF
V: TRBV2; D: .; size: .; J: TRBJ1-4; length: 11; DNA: TGTGCCAGCAGTGAAAAAGAAAAACTGTTTTTT; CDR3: CASSEKEKLFF
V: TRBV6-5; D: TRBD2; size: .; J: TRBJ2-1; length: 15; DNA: TGTGCCAGCAGCGGAAGCGGGGGGGCAAGGAATGAGCAGTTCTTC; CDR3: CASSGSGGARNEQFF